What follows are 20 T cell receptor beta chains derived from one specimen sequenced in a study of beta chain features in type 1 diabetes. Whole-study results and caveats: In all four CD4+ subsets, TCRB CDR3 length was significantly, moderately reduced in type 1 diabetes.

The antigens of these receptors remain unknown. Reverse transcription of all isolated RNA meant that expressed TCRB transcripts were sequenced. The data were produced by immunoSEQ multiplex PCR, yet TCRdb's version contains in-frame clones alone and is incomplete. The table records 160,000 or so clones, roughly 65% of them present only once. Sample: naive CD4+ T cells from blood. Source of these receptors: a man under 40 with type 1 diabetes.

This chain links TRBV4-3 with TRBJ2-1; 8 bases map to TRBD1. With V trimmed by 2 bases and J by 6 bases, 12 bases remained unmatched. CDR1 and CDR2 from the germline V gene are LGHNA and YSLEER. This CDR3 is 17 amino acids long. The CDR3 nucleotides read TGCGCCAGCAGCCAATCAAACGTTGGACAGGGAGGCAATGAGCAGTTCTTC. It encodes CASSQSNVGQGGNEQFF.

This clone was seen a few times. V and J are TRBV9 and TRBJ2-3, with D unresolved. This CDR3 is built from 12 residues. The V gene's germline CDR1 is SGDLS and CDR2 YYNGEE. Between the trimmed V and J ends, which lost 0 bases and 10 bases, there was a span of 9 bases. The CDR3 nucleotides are TGTGCCAGCAGCGTAGAGAATACTGCGCAGTATTTT. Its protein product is CASSVENTAQYF. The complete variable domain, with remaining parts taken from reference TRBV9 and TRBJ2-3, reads DSGVTQTPKHLITATGQRVTLRCSPRSGDLSVYWYQQSLDQGLQFLIQYYNGEERAKGNILERFSAQQFPDLHSELNLSSLELGDSALYFCASSVENTAQYFGPGTRLTVL.

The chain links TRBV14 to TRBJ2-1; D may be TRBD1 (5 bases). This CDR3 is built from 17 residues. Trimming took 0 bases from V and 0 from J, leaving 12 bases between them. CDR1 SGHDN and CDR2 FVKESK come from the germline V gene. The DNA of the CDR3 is TGTGCCAGCAGCCAAGATCTATGGGGCAGCTCCTACAATGAGCAGTTCTTC. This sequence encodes CASSQDLWGSSYNEQFF.

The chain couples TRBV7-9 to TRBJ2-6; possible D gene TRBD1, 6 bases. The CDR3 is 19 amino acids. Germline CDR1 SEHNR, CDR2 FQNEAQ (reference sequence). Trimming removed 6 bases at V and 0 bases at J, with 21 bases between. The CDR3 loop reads CASRRIATGRDSGANVLTF. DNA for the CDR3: TGTGCCAGCAGGCGCATAGCGACAGGACGTGACTCTGGGGCCAACGTCCTGACTTTC.

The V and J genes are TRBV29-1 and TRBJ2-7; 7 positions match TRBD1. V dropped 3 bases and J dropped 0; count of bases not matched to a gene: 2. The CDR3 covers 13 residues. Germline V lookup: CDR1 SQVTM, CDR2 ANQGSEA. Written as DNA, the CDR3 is TGCAGCGTTGACCGGGACAGCTCCTACGAGCAGTACTTC. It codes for CSVDRDSSYEQYF.

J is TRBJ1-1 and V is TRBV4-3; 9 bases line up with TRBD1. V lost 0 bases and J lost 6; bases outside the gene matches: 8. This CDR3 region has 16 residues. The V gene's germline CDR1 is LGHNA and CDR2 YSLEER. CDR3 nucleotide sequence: TGCGCCAGCAGCCAAGATGCTGGACAGGGGACGGCTGAAGCTTTCTTT. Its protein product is CASSQDAGQGTAEAFF.

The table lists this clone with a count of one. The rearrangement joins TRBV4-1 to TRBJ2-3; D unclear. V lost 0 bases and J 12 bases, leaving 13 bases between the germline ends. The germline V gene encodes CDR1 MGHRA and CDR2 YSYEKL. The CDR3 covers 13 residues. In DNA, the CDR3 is TGCGCCAGCAGCCAAGATAGGTGGAACCCTCAGTATTTT. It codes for CASSQDRWNPQYF.

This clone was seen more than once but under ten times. The CDR3 sequence: CASSKVGLDTQYF. The CDR3 DNA follows: TGTGCCAGCAGCAAAGTCGGGCTAGATACGCAGTATTTT. The chain is built from TRBV21-1 and TRBJ2-3. TRBV21-1 is classified as a pseudogene. The CDR3 sequence is 13 residues long.

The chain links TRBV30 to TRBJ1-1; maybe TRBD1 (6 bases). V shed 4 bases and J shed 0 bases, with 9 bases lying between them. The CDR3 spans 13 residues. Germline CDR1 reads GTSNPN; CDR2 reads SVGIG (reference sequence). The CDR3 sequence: CAWMGHMNTEAFF. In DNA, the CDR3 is TGTGCCTGGATGGGACACATGAACACTGAAGCTTTCTTT.

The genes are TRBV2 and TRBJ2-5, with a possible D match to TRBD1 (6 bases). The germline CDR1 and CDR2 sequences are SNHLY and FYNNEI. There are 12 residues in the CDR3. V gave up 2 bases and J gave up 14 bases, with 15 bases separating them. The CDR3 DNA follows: TGTGCCAGCAGTGAAATGGACAGACAACTCTACTTC. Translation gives CASSEMDRQLYF. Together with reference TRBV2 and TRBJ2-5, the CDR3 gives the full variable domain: EPEVTQTPSHQVTQMGQEVILRCVPISNHLYFYWYRQILGQKVEFLVSFYNNEISEKSEIFDDQFSVERPDGSNFTLKIRSTKLEDSAMYFCASSEMDRQLYFGPGTRLLVL.

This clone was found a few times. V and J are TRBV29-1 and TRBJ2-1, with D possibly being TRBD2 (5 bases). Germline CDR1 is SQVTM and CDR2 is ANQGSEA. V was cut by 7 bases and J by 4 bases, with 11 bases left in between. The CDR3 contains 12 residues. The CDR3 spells CSAARGYNEQFF. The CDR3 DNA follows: TGCAGCGCCGCTCGGGGATACAATGAGCAGTTCTTC.

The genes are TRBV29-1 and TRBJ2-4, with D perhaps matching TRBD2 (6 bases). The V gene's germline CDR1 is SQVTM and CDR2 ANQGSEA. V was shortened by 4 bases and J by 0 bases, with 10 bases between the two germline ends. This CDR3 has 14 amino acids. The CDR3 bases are TGCAGCGTTGGGGACTTCTTAGCCAAAAACATTCAGTACTTC. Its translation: CSVGDFLAKNIQYF.

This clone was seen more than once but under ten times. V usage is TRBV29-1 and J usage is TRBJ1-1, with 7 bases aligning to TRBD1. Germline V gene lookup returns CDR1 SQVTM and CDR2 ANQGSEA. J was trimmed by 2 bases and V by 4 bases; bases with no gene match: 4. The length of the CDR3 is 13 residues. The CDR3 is CSVGQGFNTEAFF. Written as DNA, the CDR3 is TGCAGCGTTGGACAGGGATTTAACACTGAAGCTTTCTTT.

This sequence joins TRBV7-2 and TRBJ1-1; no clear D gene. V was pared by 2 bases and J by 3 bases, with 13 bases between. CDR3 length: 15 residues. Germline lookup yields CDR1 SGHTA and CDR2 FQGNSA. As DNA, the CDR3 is TGTGCCAGCAGCTTACCTGGCAGTCCGGACACTGAAGCTTTCTTT. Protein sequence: CASSLPGSPDTEAFF. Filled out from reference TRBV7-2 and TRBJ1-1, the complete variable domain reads GAGVSQSPSNKVTEKGKDVELRCDPISGHTALYWYRQSLGQGLEFLIYFQGNSAPDKSGLPSDRFSAERTGGSVSTLTIQRTQQEDSAVYLCASSLPGSPDTEAFFGQGTRLTVV.

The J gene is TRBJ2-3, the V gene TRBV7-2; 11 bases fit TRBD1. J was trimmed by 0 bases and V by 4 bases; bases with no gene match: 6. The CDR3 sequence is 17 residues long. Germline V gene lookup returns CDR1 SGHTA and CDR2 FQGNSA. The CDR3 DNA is TGTGCCAGCAGCTCCGGGACAGGGGGTTATAGCACAGATACGCAGTATTTT. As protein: CASSSGTGGYSTDTQYF.

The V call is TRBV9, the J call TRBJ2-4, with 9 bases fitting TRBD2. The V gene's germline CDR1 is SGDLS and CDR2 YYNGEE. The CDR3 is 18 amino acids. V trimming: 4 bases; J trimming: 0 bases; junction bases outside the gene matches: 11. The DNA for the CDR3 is TGTGCCAGCAGCCCCACTAGCGGGCGTCGCCTAGCCAAAAACATTCAGTACTTC. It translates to CASSPTSGRRLAKNIQYF.

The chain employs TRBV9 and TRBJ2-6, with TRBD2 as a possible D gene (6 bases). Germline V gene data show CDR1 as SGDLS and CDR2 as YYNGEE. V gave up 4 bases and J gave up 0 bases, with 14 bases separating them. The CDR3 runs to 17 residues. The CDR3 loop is CASSFLGLNSGANVLTF. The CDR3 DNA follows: TGTGCCAGCAGCTTCCTGGGACTGAACTCTGGGGCCAACGTCCTGACTTTC.

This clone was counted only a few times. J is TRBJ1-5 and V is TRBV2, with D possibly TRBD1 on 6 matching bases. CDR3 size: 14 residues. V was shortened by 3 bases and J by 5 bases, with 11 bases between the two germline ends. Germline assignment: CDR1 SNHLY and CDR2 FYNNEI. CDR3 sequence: CASSDKQGDQPQHF. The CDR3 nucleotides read TGTGCCAGCAGTGATAAACAGGGCGATCAGCCCCAGCATTTT.

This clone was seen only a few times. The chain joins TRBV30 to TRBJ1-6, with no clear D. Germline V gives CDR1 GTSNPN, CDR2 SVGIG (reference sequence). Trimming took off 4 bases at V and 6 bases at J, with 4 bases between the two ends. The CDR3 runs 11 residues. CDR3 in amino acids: CAWKSNSPLHF. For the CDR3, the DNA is TGTGCCTGGAAAAGTAATTCACCCCTCCACTTT.

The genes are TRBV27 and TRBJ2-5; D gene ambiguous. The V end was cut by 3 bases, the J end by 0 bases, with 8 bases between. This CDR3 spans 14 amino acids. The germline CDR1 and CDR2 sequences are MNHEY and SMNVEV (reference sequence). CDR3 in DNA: TGTGCCAGCAGTTTTGTGGGAAACCAAGAGACCCAGTACTTC. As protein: CASSFVGNQETQYF.